Below are 12 T cell receptor beta chains sequenced from a single sample in a study of response to subunit inactivated influenza vaccine. TCRdb used MiXCR to reprocess the RT-PCR reads, holding one entry per CDR3 protein. Counted here are around 490,000 distinct CDR3 sequences, under 9% occurring once; the ten biggest clones make up 10% to 15%. The specimen comprised PBMCs from blood, sampled around 25 months after vaccination. These receptors were taken from a man aged 45-69 years who received an inactivated influenza vaccine.

This clonotype was seen ten or more times. This chain connects TRBV5-1 to TRBJ1-1; no clear D. The CDR3 extends over 14 amino acids. Germline lookup yields CDR1 SGHRS and CDR2 YFSETQ. V lost 2 bases to trimming and J lost 4 bases, with 12 bases between them. Here the CDR3 DNA reads TGCGCCAGCAGCTTCACAGCTGGCCTCACTGAAGCTTTCTTT. Protein sequence: CASSFTAGLTEAFF.

This clonotype was seen only a few times. The chain links TRBV5-1 to TRBJ2-5, with 7 positions matching TRBD1. Germline V gene sequence: CDR1 SGHRS, CDR2 YFSETQ. CDR3 length: 15 amino acids. V was clipped by 2 bases and J by 4 bases; unmatched bases: 8. The CDR3 sequence is CASSLAGQDLETQYF. CDR3 coding DNA: TGCGCCAGCAGCTTAGCAGGACAGGACCTAGAGACCCAGTACTTC.

CDR3 DNA: TGTGCCAGCAGCTTAGTGACAGGGGGGGACGAGCAGTACTTC. Its translation is CASSLVTGGDEQYF. J is TRBJ2-7 and V is TRBV7-2; TRBD1 matches at 9 bases. Trimming at V came to 1 base and at J to 5 bases, leaving 3 bases not matched to a gene. The CDR3 spans 14 residues. Germline CDR1 reads SGHTA; CDR2 reads FQGNSA.

The J gene is TRBJ2-7, the V gene TRBV11-2, with D possibly matching TRBD2 (5 bases). The CDR3 consists of 11 residues. The V and J ends lost 7 bases and 6 bases respectively, with 10 bases between them. Germline CDR1 SGHAT, CDR2 FQNNGV. CDR3 sequence reads: CASTHGLEQYF. Here the CDR3 DNA reads TGTGCCAGCACCCACGGACTCGAGCAGTACTTC.

The CDR3 nucleotides read TGCAGTGCTCCTCCCCTTGGACAGGCCACGAACACCGGGGAGCTGTTTTTT. It yields the protein CSAPPLGQATNTGELFF. The V call is TRBV20-1, the J call TRBJ2-2; 7 bases map to TRBD1. The germline V gene has CDR1 DFQATT and CDR2 SNEGSKA (reference sequence). The CDR3 sequence is 17 residues long. The trim removed 5 bases at V and 0 bases at J, leaving 12 bases unmatched.

V usage is TRBV4-3 and J usage is TRBJ2-7, with a possible D match to TRBD2 (5 bases). CDR3 length: 17 residues. Germline V lookup: CDR1 LGHNA, CDR2 YSLEER. The V end was cut by 0 bases, the J end by 0 bases, with 15 bases between. The CDR3 reads CASSQDRRTVLSYEQYF. The CDR3 DNA sequence: TGCGCCAGCAGCCAAGATCGGAGGACGGTACTCTCCTACGAGCAGTACTTC.

This clonotype was detected only a few times. This sequence joins TRBV20-1 and TRBJ2-6; tentatively, D is TRBD1 (5 bases). V lost 2 bases to trimming and J lost 0 bases, with 11 bases between them. This CDR3 region has 16 residues. The germline gives CDR1 DFQATT, CDR2 SNEGSKA (reference sequence). CDR3 DNA sequence: TGCAGTGCTAGATCTTACAGGATCTCTGGGGCCAACGTCCTGACTTTC. This translates into CSARSYRISGANVLTF.

This clonotype appeared a few times. This sequence joins TRBV12-3 or TRBV12-4 and TRBJ1-1; D remains ambiguous. Deletions cut 5 bases from V and 4 bases from J, with 17 bases between. The length of the CDR3 is 15 residues. CDR3 protein: CASSPRSLLSTEAFF. CDR3 DNA sequence: TGTGCCAGCAGTCCCAGGTCCCTGTTGAGCACTGAAGCTTTCTTT.

The gene calls are TRBV12-3 or TRBV12-4 and TRBJ1-3; TRBD1 might be the D (5 bases). This CDR3 is built from 12 residues. The ends were cut back, 5 bases at V and 12 bases at J, with 14 bases in the middle. The CDR3 DNA reads as TGTGCCAGCAGTGGGGGAACTGGAAACATATATTTT. This encodes CASSGGTGNIYF.

This clonotype was counted many times. The chain has TRBV3-1 and TRBJ2-1; 10 nucleotides line up with TRBD2. The CDR3 is 16 amino acids. Trimming at V came to 4 bases and at J to 10 bases, leaving 13 bases not matched to a gene. In germline, CDR1 is LGHDT, CDR2 YNNKEL (reference sequence). CDR3 sequence: CASSLTNPLAGAEQFF. DNA for the CDR3: TGTGCCAGCAGCCTCACCAACCCCCTAGCGGGAGCCGAGCAGTTCTTC.

This chain links TRBV28 with TRBJ2-7; perhaps TRBD1 as D (6 bases). Trimming shortened V by 6 bases and J by 2 bases, and 20 bases separated the two germline ends. Looked up from germline, CDR1 is MDHEN and CDR2 is SYDVKM. This CDR3 is built from 16 residues. The DNA of the CDR3 is TGTGCCAGCAGCCAACCCGGACAGTCGGGGACCTACGAGCAGTACTTC. Protein: CASSQPGQSGTYEQYF.

This clonotype was recorded many times. The rearrangement uses TRBV29-1 and TRBJ1-1; D gene uncertain. V was clipped by 5 bases and J by 4 bases, with 17 bases between them. This CDR3 spans 14 amino acids. Germline CDR1 SQVTM, CDR2 ANQGSEA. CDR3 in amino acids: CSVPGLNWGTEAFF. The CDR3 region has the DNA TGCAGCGTTCCAGGACTTAATTGGGGCACTGAAGCTTTCTTT.